Below, 10 T cell receptor beta chains from the same sample are listed, as sequenced in a study of shared clonotypes between healthy human individuals. Generated by immunoSEQ multiplex PCR, the TCRdb table keeps only in-frame clones and is missing some. The sample contains millions of clones, about 95% of which appear only once. CD45RO negativity and positive selection for CCR7 defined naive CD8 cells, a population that excluded terminally differentiated effector memory CD45RA+ cells. The sequenced sample consisted of naive CD8+ T cells sorted from blood. The receptors were sampled from a young man in good health.

The chain couples TRBV5-8 to TRBJ2-7; the D is unclear. This CDR3 spans 11 amino acids. Trimming took 8 bases from V and 3 from J, leaving 9 bases between them. Germline V gene data show CDR1 as SGHTS and CDR2 as YDEGEE. CDR3 in DNA: TGTGCCAGAGAGGCCGTCTACGAGCAGTACTTC. This sequence encodes CAREAVYEQYF. Variable domain in full (rest from reference TRBV5-8 and TRBJ2-7): EAGVTQSPTHLIKTRGQQATLRCSPISGHTSVYWYQQALGLGLQFLLWYDEGEERNRGNFPPRFSGRQFPNYSSELNVNALELEDSALYLCAREAVYEQYFGPGTRLTVT.

The chain carries TRBV4-1 and TRBJ2-4; no reliable D call. This CDR3 region has 15 residues. The germline V and J ends were trimmed by 1 base and 0 bases, with 7 bases remaining between them. Germline V CDR1 and CDR2: MGHRA, YSYEKL. In nucleotides, the CDR3 is TGCGCCAGCAGCCAAGTTTCACTAGCCAAAAACATTCAGTACTTC. It yields the protein CASSQVSLAKNIQYF.

This rearrangement joins TRBV6-5 to TRBJ2-2; tentatively, D is TRBD1 (6 bases). The V end lost 5 bases, the J end lost 6 bases, and 10 bases lay between the germline ends. This CDR3 is built from 13 residues. Germline assignment: CDR1 MNHEY and CDR2 SVGAGI. The CDR3 nucleotides are TGTGCCAGCAGTCCAGGGGAATCCGGGGAGCTGTTTTTT. Protein product: CASSPGESGELFF.

This chain joins TRBV7-2 and TRBJ2-3; weak D call: TRBD2 (6 bases). The germline V gene has CDR1 SGHTA and CDR2 FQGNSA. There are 15 residues in the CDR3. V was shortened by 1 base and J by 5 bases, with 13 bases between the two germline ends. The CDR3: CASSLEYWGEDTQYF. The CDR3 coding sequence is TGTGCCAGCAGCTTAGAGTATTGGGGGGAAGATACGCAGTATTTT. Together with reference TRBV7-2 and TRBJ2-3, the CDR3 gives the full variable domain: GAGVSQSPSNKVTEKGKDVELRCDPISGHTALYWYRQSLGQGLEFLIYFQGNSAPDKSGLPSDRFSAERTGGSVSTLTIQRTQQEDSAVYLCASSLEYWGEDTQYFGPGTRLTVL.

The rearrangement uses TRBV10-1 and TRBJ2-6; no definite D call. Trimming cost V 10 bases and J 0 bases, with 7 bases left between them. Germline V gene lookup returns CDR1 WNHNN and CDR2 SYGVQD (reference sequence). The CDR3 consists of 13 residues. CDR3: CAIKNSGANVLTF. The DNA of the CDR3 is TGCGCCATCAAAAACTCTGGGGCCAACGTCCTGACTTTC.

As regards this clone: The same CDR3 also results from other DNA sequences found in this sample. This chain links TRBV28 with TRBJ1-6; no definite D call. The germline V and J ends were trimmed by 2 bases and 7 bases, with 3 bases remaining between them. Germline assignment: CDR1 MDHEN and CDR2 SYDVKM. The CDR3 runs to 12 residues. The CDR3 loop is CASSLGNSPLHF. The DNA for the CDR3 is TGTGCCAGCAGTTTAGGCAATTCACCCCTCCACTTT.

V gene TRBV7-8 combines with J gene TRBJ2-3; D remains ambiguous. Trimming cost V 3 bases and J 4 bases, with 14 bases left between them. Germline V lookup: CDR1 SGHVS, CDR2 FQNEAQ. There are 15 residues in the CDR3. The CDR3 DNA sequence: TGTGCCAGCAGCTTGGCCCCCTCGGTGTCAGATACGCAGTATTTT. Protein: CASSLAPSVSDTQYF.

The V and J genes are TRBV27 and TRBJ2-7, with a possible D match to TRBD1 (6 bases). V lost 5 bases, J lost 5 bases, and 16 bases lay in between. Germline values: CDR1 MNHEY, CDR2 SMNVEV (reference sequence). There are 14 residues in the CDR3. The CDR3 nucleotides are TGTGCCAGCAGTACCGGACAGCGCCTCCACGAGCAGTACTTC. Protein: CASSTGQRLHEQYF.

The genes are TRBV28 and TRBJ2-3; 7 nucleotides agree with TRBD1. This CDR3 is 15 amino acids long. The germline gives CDR1 MDHEN, CDR2 SYDVKM. Trimming removed 5 bases from V and 4 bases from J; junction bases left unmatched: 9. The chain's CDR3 is CASSGDRVGADTQYF. The CDR3 DNA reads TGTGCCAGCAGTGGCGACAGGGTAGGCGCAGATACGCAGTATTTT.

The chain joins TRBV29-1 to TRBJ2-2, with TRBD2 matching 7 bases. This CDR3 is built from 14 residues. V shed 1 base and J 3 bases; nucleotides not matched to a gene: 2. Looked up from germline, CDR1 is SQVTM and CDR2 is ANQGSEA. The DNA of the CDR3 is TGCAGCGTTGAAGGGCTAGCGGACACCGGGGAGCTGTTTTTT. It yields the protein CSVEGLADTGELFF.